This TCR beta chain was recorded in a study of cytomegalovirus exposure and HLA in healthy donors. The PCR made use of 60 Vbeta and 13 Jbeta primers. Some clones are missing from TCRdb's copy, which holds only in-frame ones; the method was immunoSEQ multiplex PCR. The sample has roughly 180,000 clones; around 76% are singletons. Trimming left V 0 bases short and J 0 bases short, with 9 bases between. The CDR3 contains 15 residues. Per the germline V gene, CDR1 is MNHEY and CDR2 is SVGAGI. The chain employs TRBV6-5 and TRBJ2-7; possibly TRBD1 for D (5 bases). The sequence derives from a man aged 35-49 years in good health and CMV-seronegative. Material: PBMCs. The CDR3 DNA follows: TGTGCCAGCAGTTACTCTATCGACAGCTCCTACGAGCAGTACTTC. Translating gives CASSYSIDSSYEQYF.